This TCR beta chain emerged from a study of identifying expanded T cells in peripheral blood (dated 2019 in TCRdb). In terms of the full investigation: Four technical replicates, made by sequencing separate aliquots from the same pool of genomic DNA, were compared pairwise. Overall results and qualifications from the work: In all healthy donors, the variance in clone template counts between samples taken around 14 days apart rose significantly as total template count increased. The binomial model flagged approximately 1.2 differentially abundant clones between technical replicates but about 16.4 over about 2 weeks and 19 to 20 over about four weeks. The authors expected that biological variance in healthy repertoires might rise further over much longer intervals, such as months to years. Across all healthy-donor time intervals, the beta-binomial model significantly lowered both the number of clones called differentially abundant and the false-positive rate.

On this clone: What antigen it recognizes has not been identified. No base quality information exists; no much larger clone differs at one position.

The germline V gene (reference sequence) provides CDR1 SGHNT and CDR2 YYREEE. At the junction V is shortened by 5 bases and J by 5 bases; bases outside the gene matches: 6. The CDR3 sequence holds 13 residues, the cysteine and phenylalanine included. Of the read, only the CDR3 DNA is kept; its 39 bases are in frame from base 1. The immunoSEQ Assay, which relies on bias-controlled multiplex PCR amplification of genomic DNA, was used to profile TCRbeta CDR3 regions. Regarding the original processing steps: The absolute abundance of each unique TCRbeta CDR3 region was quantified after sequences were collapsed and filtered. Differential abundance was tested with a binomial (Fisher-equivalent) model and with a beta-binomial model adding time-dependent variance fitted from healthy donors. Clones with fewer than 5 combined templates were excluded, and clones with Benjamini-Hochberg FDR below 0.01 were called differentially abundant. Beta-binomial variance was modeled as a function of total template count across the two samples using the form v = (b*log(k)+a)^2. Held by TCRdb, this immuneACCESS table contains in-frame sequences only and omits some clones. Under half of the omission traces to an unresolved V gene where checked; the cause of the rest is unknown. V, J and clone size derive from that table, while D and trimming were established from the DNA sequence. The sample has 100,000 or so clones on record, 70% to 90% of them singletons. About a sixth of the sample is held by the ten biggest clonotypes.

No immune events, such as infections, were documented for the healthy donors during the collection period. Healthy-donor blood repertoires served as a training cohort to calibrate time-dependent variance in a beta-binomial model of T-cell clone differential abundance. There were around 10 healthy donors in the training cohort, of whom 3 were female and 7 were male. The donors were between roughly 29 and 64 years old, with an average age of roughly 41 years. Whole blood, obtained from a commercial supplier, was collected from each healthy donor at three time points spaced about 2 weeks apart. Genomic DNA was extracted from unsorted whole blood for immunosequencing.

This TCR was recovered from a person aged 18-70 years in good health. The sequenced material came from blood. The chain was built from TRBV5-4 and TRBJ2-5, and 7 bases in between align with TRBD1. The CDR3 sequence is CASRQGTAETQYF. Read as DNA, the sequence is TGTGCCAGCAGACAAGGGACAGCCGAGACCCAGTACTTC.